This TCR beta chain was captured by sequencing in a study of cytomegalovirus exposure and HLA in healthy donors. Study findings and constraints: In a later analysis, TCR association rates varied by HLA locus: DRB1 most, HLA-C fewest. Most TCR beta V segments were productive about 87% or about 30% of the time in an earlier analysis.

These donors, healthy bone marrow donors, were studied. While unrecorded immune exposures were likely, the donors were nominally healthy when sampled. As concerns this clone: Its specificity is not known.

With V trimmed by 2 bases and J by 2 bases, 3 bases remained unmatched. CDR1 and CDR2 from the germline V gene are SNHLY and FYNNEI. This CDR3 region has 15 residues. The PCR used 60 Vbeta and 13 Jbeta primers. Libraries were prepared by immunoSEQ multiplex PCR; TCRdb keeps only in-frame clonotypes and omits some of them. This table has around 160,000 clones, about 80% appearing once. The receptor's source is a woman between 40 and 50 years old in good health and CMV-seronegative. The chain combines TRBV2 with TRBJ1-2, with 9 bases fitting TRBD1. Specimen: PBMCs. CDR3 bases: TGTGCCAGCAGTGAATGGACAGGGGAGAACTATGGCTACACCTTC. Its translation is CASSEWTGENYGYTF.